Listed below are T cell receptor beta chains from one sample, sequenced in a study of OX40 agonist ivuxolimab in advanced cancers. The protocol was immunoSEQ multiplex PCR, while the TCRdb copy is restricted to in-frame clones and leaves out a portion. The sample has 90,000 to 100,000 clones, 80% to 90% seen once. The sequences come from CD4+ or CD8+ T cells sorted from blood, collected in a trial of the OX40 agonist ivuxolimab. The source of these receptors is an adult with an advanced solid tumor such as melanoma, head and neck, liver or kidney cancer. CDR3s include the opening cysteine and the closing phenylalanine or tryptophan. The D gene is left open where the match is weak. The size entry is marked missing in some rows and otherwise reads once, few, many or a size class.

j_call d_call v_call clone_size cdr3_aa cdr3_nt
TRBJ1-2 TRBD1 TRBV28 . CATKRQGGNYGYTF TGTGCCACGAAGAGACAGGGAGGGAACTATGGCTACACCTTC
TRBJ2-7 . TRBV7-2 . CASSLAAGLPYEQYF TGTGCCAGCAGCTTAGCCGCAGGACTCCCCTACGAGCAGTACTTC
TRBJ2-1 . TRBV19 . CASTPRAGLYNEQFF TGTGCCAGTACTCCACGAGCGGGTTTGTACAATGAGCAGTTCTTC
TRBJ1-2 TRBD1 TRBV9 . CASSVVGTGNYGYTF TGTGCCAGCAGCGTAGTAGGGACAGGGAACTATGGCTACACCTTC
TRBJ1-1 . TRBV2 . CASTRVNTEAFF TGTGCCAGCACACGGGTGAACACTGAAGCTTTCTTT
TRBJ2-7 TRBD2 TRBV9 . CASSPQLADYSYEQYF TGTGCCAGCAGCCCCCAACTAGCGGACTACTCCTACGAGCAGTACTTC
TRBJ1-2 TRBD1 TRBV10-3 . CAISDRGVGYTF TGTGCCATCAGTGACAGGGGGGTCGGCTACACCTTC
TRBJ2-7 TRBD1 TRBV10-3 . CASNGGQGAYEQYF TGTGCCTCAAATGGTGGTCAGGGGGCCTACGAGCAGTACTTC
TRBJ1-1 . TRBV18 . CASSPPNSNTEAFF TGTGCCAGCTCACCGCCCAACTCGAACACTGAAGCTTTCTTT
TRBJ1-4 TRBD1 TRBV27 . CASRQGGEKLFF TGTGCCAGCAGACAGGGGGGAGAAAAACTGTTTTTT
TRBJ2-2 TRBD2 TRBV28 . CASRGLANTGELFF TGTGCCAGCAGAGGACTAGCTAACACCGGGGAGCTGTTTTTT
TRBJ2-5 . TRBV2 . CASSEVSVGTQYF TGTGCCAGCAGTGAAGTTAGCGTTGGGACCCAGTACTTC
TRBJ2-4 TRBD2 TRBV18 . CASSPGPLAGGPKNIQYF TGTGCCAGCTCACCAGGGCCCCTAGCGGGGGGGCCCAAAAACATTCAGTACTTC
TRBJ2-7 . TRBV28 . CASSLAVPYEQYF TGTGCCAGCAGTTTGGCGGTCCCCTACGAGCAGTACTTC
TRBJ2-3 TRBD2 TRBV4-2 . CASSQDRAGGTDTQYF TGTGCCAGCAGCCAAGATCGGGCGGGAGGCACAGATACGCAGTATTTT
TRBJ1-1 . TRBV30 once CAWIGDRGTEAFF TGTGCCTGGATAGGGGATAGGGGTACTGAAGCTTTCTTT
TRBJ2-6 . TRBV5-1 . CASAAGVSYVSGANVLTF TGCGCCAGCGCTGCCGGGGTATCATACGTCTCTGGGGCCAACGTCCTGACTTTC
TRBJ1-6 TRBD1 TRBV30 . CAWSRDSGYNSPLHF TGTGCCTGGAGTAGGGACAGCGGATATAATTCACCCCTCCACTTT
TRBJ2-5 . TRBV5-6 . CASCPMGLQETQYF TGTGCCAGCTGTCCTATGGGGCTCCAAGAGACCCAGTACTTC
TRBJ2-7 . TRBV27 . CARKTESFYEQYF TGTGCCAGGAAGACAGAGAGCTTCTACGAGCAGTACTTC
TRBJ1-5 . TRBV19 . CASNEQLLLNQPQHF TGTGCCAGTAACGAGCAGCTTCTTCTAAATCAGCCCCAGCATTTT
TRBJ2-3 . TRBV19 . CASNRGGSTDTQYF TGTGCCAGTAATAGGGGGGGTAGTACAGATACGCAGTATTTT
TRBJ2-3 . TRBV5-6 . CASSQNPGSTDTQYF TGTGCCAGCAGCCAAAACCCAGGGAGCACAGATACGCAGTATTTT
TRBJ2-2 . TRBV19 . CASAPGGPPGELFF TGTGCCAGCGCTCCCGGGGGTCCCCCCGGGGAGCTGTTTTTT
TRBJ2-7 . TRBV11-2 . CASGSQGGYEQYF TGTGCCAGCGGGTCACAGGGAGGCTACGAGCAGTACTTC
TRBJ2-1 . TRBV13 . CASSLKELEQFF TGTGCCAGCAGCTTAAAGGAGCTTGAGCAGTTCTTC
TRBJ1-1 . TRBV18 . CASSPSSPTEAFF TGTGCCAGCTCGCCATCCTCTCCGACTGAAGCTTTCTTT
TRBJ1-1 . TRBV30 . CAWSVWGGAMNTEAFF TGTGCCTGGAGTGTTTGGGGGGGTGCAATGAACACTGAAGCTTTCTTT
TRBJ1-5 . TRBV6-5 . CASSYPSGVRQPQHF TGTGCCAGCAGTTACCCCAGTGGGGTTCGGCAGCCCCAGCATTTT
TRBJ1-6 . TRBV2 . CASIVQRGNSPLHF TGTGCCAGCATAGTTCAGAGAGGTAATTCACCCCTCCACTTT
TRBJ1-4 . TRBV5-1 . CASSLGATNEKLFF TGCGCCAGCAGCTTGGGGGCCACTAATGAAAAACTGTTTTTT
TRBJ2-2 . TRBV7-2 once CASQGQGITGELFF TGTGCCAGCCAGGGCCAGGGTATCACCGGGGAGCTGTTTTTT